This T cell receptor beta chain was recorded in a study of breast tumors, draining lymph nodes, adjacent tissues. Study outcomes and limitations: Tumor T cell lymph node origin was a supported hypothesis, not proven. Tumor and nontumor repertoires were significantly more similar in luminal-like than in basal-like breast cancer.

The sample holds many counts of this clonotype. Its specificity is not known. TCRdb called the multiplex PCR reads again in MiXCR, with one record for every CDR3 protein. Of 47,000 or so distinct CDR3 sequences in the sample, approximately 22% were seen once. The ends were cut back, 6 bases at V and 7 bases at J, with 10 bases in the middle. CDR1 LNHDA and CDR2 SQIVND come from the germline V gene (reference sequence). CDR3 size: 13 residues. The chain uses TRBV19 and TRBJ1-6, with D hard to call. Sequenced input: breast tumor tissue. The clonotype originates from a female donor with breast cancer. Some clones in this sample may be carry-over from other donors' samples. CDR3 bases: TGTGCCAGTAGATCTCTGGGGAATTCACCCCTCCACTTT. Amino acid sequence: CASRSLGNSPLHF.